This T cell receptor beta chain is drawn from a study of T cell responses to AZD1222 COVID-19 vaccine. Points from the study as a whole: Nearly half of the spike-specific TCRs reportedly recognize variant regions that carry no mutations. Females outnumbered males among donors, who were mostly white British; clonal diversity was possibly underestimated.

Germline V gene sequence: CDR1 LGHNT, CDR2 FRNRAP. The CDR3 runs 17 residues. V was pared by 6 bases and J by 5 bases, with 9 bases of the junction left unmatched. As concerns this clone: Its target is not known.

Profiling relied on immunoSEQ multiplex PCR, and the TCRdb table lists in-frame clones only, not all of them. This table holds approximately 190,000 clones, 75% to 90% found once. Sequenced here: peripheral blood, sampled on day 0 of MenACWY control vaccination. The chain combines TRBV12-5 with TRBJ2-5; 16 bases fit TRBD2. This clonotype was sampled from an adult in good health. The CDR3 region has the DNA TGTGCTAGTGGGTCGGGACTAGCGGGGGGGCCGTTGGAGACCCAGTACTTC. Its protein product is CASGSGLAGGPLETQYF. Using reference TRBV12-5 and TRBJ2-5 for the parts outside the CDR3, the full variable domain is DARVTQTPRHKVTEMGQEVTMRCQPILGHNTVFWYRQTMMQGLELLAYFRNRAPLDDSGMPKDRFSAEMPDATLATLKIQPSEPRDSAVYFCASGSGLAGGPLETQYFGPGTRLLVL.